What follows are 27 T cell receptor beta chains derived from one specimen sequenced in a study of beta chain features in type 1 diabetes. cDNA synthesis used the whole RNA isolate, giving expressed TCRB sequences. Some clones are missing from TCRdb's copy, which holds only in-frame ones; the method was immunoSEQ multiplex PCR. Here the sample spans 450,000 to 550,000 clones, roughly 30% being singletons. The sequencing sample was made of naive CD4+ T cells from blood. The receptors here all came from a man younger than 30 in good health.

The V and J genes are TRBV30 and TRBJ1-1; D possibly corresponds to TRBD1 (6 bases). The CDR3 runs 13 residues. The germline V gene has CDR1 GTSNPN and CDR2 SVGIG (reference sequence). V was shortened by 3 bases and J by 2 bases, with 10 bases between the two germline ends. The CDR3, as DNA: TGTGCCTGGAGCACAGGGTATAACACTGAAGCTTTCTTT. As protein: CAWSTGYNTEAFF. Full variable domain (missing parts from reference TRBV30 and TRBJ1-1): SQTIHQWPATLVQPVGSPLSLECTVEGTSNPNLYWYRQAAGRGLQLLFYSVGIGQISSEVPQNLSASRPQDRQFILSSKKLLLSDSGFYLCAWSTGYNTEAFFGQGTRLTVV.

The table lists this clone with a few counts. This rearrangement joins TRBV7-6 to TRBJ2-3; unclear D gene. Trimming removed 0 bases at V and 2 bases at J, with 9 bases between. CDR3 length equals 15 residues. CDR1 and CDR2 from the germline V gene are SGHVS and FNYEAQ. Here the CDR3 reads CASSLASWPTDTQYF. The CDR3 DNA is TGTGCCAGCAGCTTAGCGTCCTGGCCCACAGATACGCAGTATTTT. Using reference TRBV7-6 and TRBJ2-3 for the parts outside the CDR3, the full variable domain is GAGVSQSPRYKVTKRGQDVALRCDPISGHVSLYWYRQALGQGPEFLTYFNYEAQQDKSGLPNDRFSAERPEGSISTLTIQRTEQRDSAMYRCASSLASWPTDTQYFGPGTRLTVL.

This clone turned up a few times. The chain combines TRBV7-2 with TRBJ2-1; tentatively, D is TRBD1 or TRBD2 (5 bases each). Germline CDR1 SGHTA, CDR2 FQGNSA. The V gene lost 5 bases and the J gene lost 9 bases, with 14 bases spanning the gap. CDR3 length equals 13 residues. As DNA, the CDR3 is TGTGCCAGCAGCATCCTCCCAGGGAGTGAGCAGTTCTTC. The encoded protein is CASSILPGSEQFF.

The rearrangement links TRBV29-1 to TRBJ2-7; 12 bases line up with TRBD2. Germline V gives CDR1 SQVTM, CDR2 ANQGSEA. With 5 bases clipped from V and 7 bases from J, the junction kept 12 bases outside the gene matches. The CDR3 sequence is 15 residues long. CDR3 coding DNA: TGCAGCGTTTCTCCCCGACTAGCGGGAGTGCGAGAGCAGTACTTC. Its protein is CSVSPRLAGVREQYF.

This clone was picked up a small number of times. The chain uses TRBV30 and TRBJ2-7, with D possibly TRBD1 on 5 matching bases. V dropped 3 bases and J dropped 4 bases, with 19 bases sitting between them. From germline, CDR1 is GTSNPN and CDR2 SVGIG (reference sequence). The CDR3 totals 15 residues. CDR3 DNA: TGTGCCTGGAGAACTCGACAGCTTATATCGTACGAGCAGTACTTC. This gives the protein CAWRTRQLISYEQYF.

This sequence joins TRBV7-2 and TRBJ2-1; TRBD1 or TRBD2 may be the D gene (6 bases each). Germline V gives CDR1 SGHTA, CDR2 FQGNSA. V was cut by 2 bases and J by 5 bases, with 13 bases left in between. CDR3 length: 15 residues. CDR3 nucleotides: TGTGCCAGCAGCTTACGGGGGCAGCGGGACAATGAGCAGTTCTTC. Translating it yields CASSLRGQRDNEQFF.

The rearrangement uses TRBV29-1 and TRBJ2-3; 9 bases align to TRBD2. CDR3 length: 17 amino acids. The ends lost 7 bases at V and 3 bases at J; junction bases unmatched: 17. In germline, CDR1 is SQVTM, CDR2 ANQGSEA. CDR3 in amino acids: CSGRWASGMGLTDTQYF. CDR3 in DNA: TGCAGCGGCCGCTGGGCTAGCGGGATGGGTCTGACAGATACGCAGTATTTT.

CDR3 residues: CASSEQGTGYTF. In DNA form, the CDR3 reads TGTGCCAGCAGTGAACAGGGCACTGGCTACACCTTC. The gene calls are TRBV2 and TRBJ1-2; tentative D call: TRBD1 (5 bases). CDR1 and CDR2 from the germline V gene are SNHLY and FYNNEI. The length of the CDR3 is 12 residues. The V and J ends lost 2 bases and 7 bases respectively, with 8 bases between them.

The gene calls are TRBV7-2 and TRBJ2-5; the match to TRBD2 covers 11 bases. The length of the CDR3 is 17 residues. The germline V gene has CDR1 SGHTA and CDR2 FQGNSA. V was clipped by 3 bases and J by 5 bases; unmatched bases: 11. As DNA, the CDR3 is TGTGCCAGCAGCTTCGTCGGGACTAGCGGAAGTCGGGAGACCCAGTACTTC. Translating gives CASSFVGTSGSRETQYF.

V usage is TRBV5-6 and J usage is TRBJ2-7, with 10 bases fitting TRBD1. The germline V gene has CDR1 SGHDT and CDR2 YYEEEE. With 5 bases clipped from V and 7 bases from J, the junction kept 9 bases outside the gene matches. The CDR3 is 14 residues long. The CDR3 reads CASRYGTGVREQYF. In DNA, the CDR3 is TGTGCCAGCAGGTACGGGACAGGGGTGAGGGAGCAGTACTTC.

This clone appeared a few times. V and J are TRBV18 and TRBJ2-1; 8 bases match TRBD2. The CDR3 is made up of 15 amino acids. Unmatched junction bases numbered 3, after V lost 1 base and J lost 4 bases. Germline lookup yields CDR1 KGHSH and CDR2 LQKENI. CDR3 residues: CASSPRVAGYNEQFF. Written as DNA, the CDR3 is TGTGCCAGCTCACCACGGGTAGCGGGATACAATGAGCAGTTCTTC.

This clone was counted between two and nine times. The CDR3 region is CAWSVPRLAREQYF. CDR3 bases: TGTGCCTGGAGTGTACCCCGTCTCGCGAGGGAGCAGTACTTC. The chain joins TRBV30 to TRBJ2-7; no clear D gene. Trimming cost V 0 bases and J 7 bases, with 16 bases left between them. The germline gives CDR1 GTSNPN, CDR2 SVGIG (reference sequence). This CDR3 has 14 residues.

The chain combines TRBV4-3 with TRBJ2-7; D assignment may be TRBD1 or TRBD2 (5 bases each). Looked up from germline, CDR1 is LGHNA and CDR2 is YSLEER. V shed 4 bases and J shed 0 bases, with 7 bases lying between them. The CDR3 is 13 residues long. CDR3 region: CASSLGPSYEQYF. The CDR3 DNA sequence: TGCGCCAGCAGCCTGGGACCCTCCTACGAGCAGTACTTC.

The V gene is TRBV10-3, the J gene TRBJ2-7; no reliable D call. The CDR3 runs 11 residues. CDR1 and CDR2 (germline): ENHRY, SYGVKD. V lost 8 bases and J lost 6, with 11 bases in between. The CDR3 nucleotides are TGTGCCATCCTAAAGGGTCCCGAGCAGTACTTC. This encodes CAILKGPEQYF.

This sequence joins TRBV15 and TRBJ1-2, with D perhaps matching TRBD1 (5 bases). This CDR3 has 13 residues. Germline values: CDR1 LNHNV, CDR2 YYDKDF (reference sequence). V lost 0 bases and J 4 bases, leaving 6 bases between the germline ends. The CDR3 coding sequence is TGTGCCACCAGCAGAGAAACAGGCTATGGCTACACCTTC. Its protein is CATSRETGYGYTF.

The chain joins TRBV29-1 to TRBJ2-7; the match to TRBD1 covers 9 bases. Germline-derived CDR1 and CDR2 are SQVTM and ANQGSEA. CDR3 length: 13 residues. V trimming: 3 bases; J trimming: 6 bases; junction bases outside the gene matches: 6. This chain's CDR3 is CSVETGGLFEQYF. CDR3 bases: TGCAGCGTTGAGACAGGGGGGTTATTCGAGCAGTACTTC.

The chain links TRBV25-1 to TRBJ2-5; D may match TRBD1 or TRBD2 (5 bases each). In germline, CDR1 is MGHDK, CDR2 SYGVNS. Between the trimmed V and J ends, which lost 1 base and 5 bases, there was a span of 11 bases. The CDR3 totals 14 residues. CDR3 residues: CASSESPGTETQYF. CDR3 nucleotide sequence: TGTGCCAGCAGTGAATCACCAGGGACGGAGACCCAGTACTTC.

The chain links TRBV5-1 to TRBJ2-4, with D unclear. Trimming took off 4 bases at V and 6 bases at J, with 14 bases between the two ends. This CDR3 is built from 14 residues. Germline CDR1 is SGHRS and CDR2 is YFSETQ. CDR3 in DNA: TGCGCCAGCAGCCCTCGCCCCGGCGGAAACATTCAGTACTTC. It yields the protein CASSPRPGGNIQYF.

CDR3 DNA sequence: TGTGCCAGCAGCCTCAACTACAATGAGCAGTTCTTC. It is translated as CASSLNYNEQFF. The chain recombines TRBV7-2 with TRBJ2-1, with unresolved D. This CDR3 has 12 amino acids. V dropped 5 bases and J dropped 3 bases, with 5 bases sitting between them. Looked up from germline, CDR1 is SGHTA and CDR2 is FQGNSA.

This clone was observed a handful of times. The J gene is TRBJ2-5, the V gene TRBV9, with unresolved D. Germline V gene sequence: CDR1 SGDLS, CDR2 YYNGEE. The CDR3 is 13 amino acids. V shed 0 bases and J shed 9 bases, with 12 bases lying between them. CDR3 sequence: CASSVVPLVAQYF. Here the CDR3 DNA reads TGTGCCAGCAGCGTAGTTCCCCTAGTGGCCCAGTACTTC.

The rearrangement joins TRBV29-1 to TRBJ2-6; D not certain. Looked up from germline, CDR1 is SQVTM and CDR2 is ANQGSEA. V lost 2 bases and J lost 0, with 8 bases in between. The CDR3 consists of 15 residues. This CDR3 is CSVESASSGANVLTF. Written as DNA, the CDR3 is TGCAGCGTTGAATCAGCTAGCTCTGGGGCCAACGTCCTGACTTTC.

V gene TRBV19 combines with J gene TRBJ2-1, with TRBD2 matching 8 bases. After removal of 7 bases from V and 4 bases from J, the junction contained 3 bases not matched to a gene. Germline CDR1 reads LNHDA; CDR2 reads SQIVND (reference sequence). This CDR3 contains 13 residues. As DNA, the CDR3 is TGTGCCAGTAATCGGGAGGGGTACAATGAGCAGTTCTTC. Protein: CASNREGYNEQFF.

The table lists this clone with a few counts. The V and J genes are TRBV18 and TRBJ2-6; D is possibly TRBD2 (7 bases). The CDR3 extends over 16 amino acids. CDR1 is KGHSH and CDR2 is LQKENI in the germline V gene. Trimming pared 0 bases from V and 2 bases from J, leaving 8 bases between. CDR3 protein: CASSPPGGPGANVLTF. In DNA form, the CDR3 reads TGTGCCAGCTCACCACCGGGGGGGCCTGGGGCCAACGTCCTGACTTTC. Full variable domain (missing parts from reference TRBV18 and TRBJ2-6): NAGVMQNPRHLVRRRGQEARLRCSPMKGHSHVYWYRQLPEEGLKFMVYLQKENIIDESGMPKERFSAEFPKEGPSILRIQQVVRGDSAAYFCASSPPGGPGANVLTFGAGSRLTVL.

V usage is TRBV6-6 and J usage is TRBJ2-7, with unresolved D. Trimming removed 5 bases from V and 1 base from J, with 6 bases in between. Germline lookup yields CDR1 MNHNY and CDR2 SVGAGI (reference sequence). The CDR3 covers 12 residues. Written as DNA, the CDR3 is TGTGCCAGCAGTGGGCAGTCCTACGAGCAGTACTTC. This gives the protein CASSGQSYEQYF.

V is TRBV5-1 and J is TRBJ2-2; no definite D call. Germline V gene data show CDR1 as SGHRS and CDR2 as YFSETQ. V lost 0 bases and J lost 7, with 7 bases in between. The CDR3 is 13 amino acids. CDR3 amino acids: CASSLVLGGELFF. DNA of the CDR3: TGCGCCAGCAGCTTGGTCCTAGGCGGGGAGCTGTTTTTT.

This clone was seen more than once but under ten times. This chain connects TRBV10-3 to TRBJ2-7; TRBD2 aligns across 15 bases. Per the germline V gene, CDR1 is ENHRY and CDR2 is SYGVKD. The CDR3 sequence is 15 residues long. J was trimmed by 5 bases and V by 8 bases; bases with no gene match: 7. In DNA form, the CDR3 reads TGTGCCATCGGACTAGCGGGAGGGCCTGGGAACGAGCAGTACTTC. Its protein product is CAIGLAGGPGNEQYF.

Points on this clone: Different DNA sequences within this sample yield the same CDR3. This chain connects TRBV9 to TRBJ2-5; tentatively, D is TRBD2 (6 bases). V was cut by 0 bases and J by 5 bases, with 8 bases left in between. The CDR3 sequence is 13 residues long. The germline gives CDR1 SGDLS, CDR2 YYNGEE. The CDR3: CASSVAGRETQYF. The CDR3 DNA follows: TGTGCCAGCAGCGTAGCAGGGAGGGAGACCCAGTACTTC.